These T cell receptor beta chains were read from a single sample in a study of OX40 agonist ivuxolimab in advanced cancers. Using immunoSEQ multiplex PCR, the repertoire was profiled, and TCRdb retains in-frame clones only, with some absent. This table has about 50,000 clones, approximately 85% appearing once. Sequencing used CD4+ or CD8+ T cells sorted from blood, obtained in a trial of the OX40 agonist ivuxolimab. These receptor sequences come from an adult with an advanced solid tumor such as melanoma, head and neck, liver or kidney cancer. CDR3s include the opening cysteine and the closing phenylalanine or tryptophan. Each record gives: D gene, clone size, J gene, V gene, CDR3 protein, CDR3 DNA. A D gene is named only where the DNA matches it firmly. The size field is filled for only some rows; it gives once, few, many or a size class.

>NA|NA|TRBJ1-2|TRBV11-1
CASSSHSLTQGGYTF
TGTGCCAGCAGCTCCCACAGCCTCACCCAAGGTGGCTACACCTTC
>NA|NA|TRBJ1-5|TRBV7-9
CASSQTQGDLQPQHF
TGTGCCAGCAGCCAAACTCAGGGAGACCTGCAGCCCCAGCATTTT
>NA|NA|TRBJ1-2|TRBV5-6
CASSLRTGGYTF
TGTGCCAGCAGCCTTAGGACGGGTGGCTACACCTTC
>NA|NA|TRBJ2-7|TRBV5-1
CASSEGVPSTGEQYF
TGCGCCAGCAGCGAAGGTGTCCCATCTACAGGCGAGCAGTACTTC
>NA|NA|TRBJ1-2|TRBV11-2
CASSSTRSPYGYTF
TGTGCCAGCAGCTCCACCCGGAGCCCCTATGGCTACACCTTC
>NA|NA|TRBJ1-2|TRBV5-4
CASSLQTGNGYTF
TGTGCCAGCAGCTTGCAAACAGGGAATGGCTACACCTTC
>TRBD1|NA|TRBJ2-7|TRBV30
CAWSTGQGAGEQYF
TGTGCCTGGAGTACCGGACAGGGGGCGGGCGAGCAGTACTTC
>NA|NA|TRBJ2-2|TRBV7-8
CASIEQANTGELFF
TGTGCCAGCATCGAGCAGGCGAACACCGGGGAGCTGTTTTTT
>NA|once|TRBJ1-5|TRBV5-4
CATGTPNQPQHF
TGCGCCACAGGCACTCCTAATCAGCCCCAGCATTTT
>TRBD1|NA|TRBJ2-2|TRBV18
CASSTTGTGGPLINTGELFF
TGTGCCAGCTCAACGACCGGGACAGGGGGACCCCTGATAAACACCGGGGAGCTGTTTTTT
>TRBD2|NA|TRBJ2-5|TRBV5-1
CASSPPHLAGGPQYQETQYF
TGCGCCAGCAGCCCGCCGCATTTAGCGGGAGGGCCTCAGTACCAAGAGACCCAGTACTTC
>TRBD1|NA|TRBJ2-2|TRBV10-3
CAISESGSTGGTGELFF
TGTGCCATCAGTGAGTCGGGAAGTACAGGGGGCACCGGGGAGCTGTTTTTT
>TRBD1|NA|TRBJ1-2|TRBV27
CASSFAQGVGYTF
TGTGCCAGCAGTTTCGCCCAGGGGGTGGGCTACACCTTC